These T cell receptor beta chains were read from a single sample in a study of blood T cell repertoires in COVID-19. Assay used: immunoSEQ multiplex PCR; TCRdb lists only in-frame clones, some missing. The data show roughly 400,000 clones, with roughly 90% seen just once and 1.7% held by the top ten. The source material was PBMCs or T cells enriched from blood (not recorded which). The receptors were gathered from a woman aged 25 to 45 who had recovered from COVID-19. Each CDR3 is given with its conserved first and last residue. Each record gives: D gene, V gene, clone size, J gene, CDR3 DNA, CDR3 protein. The D gene is left open where the match is weak. Only some rows state a clone size, as once, few, many or a class for expanded clones.

d_gene: TRBD1
v_gene: TRBV3-1/TRBV3-2
abundance: NA
j_gene: TRBJ1-4
CDR3nt: TGTGCCAGCAGCCAAAAGGGGACAGGGTTGCGTACAGCTAATGAAAAACTGTTTTTT
CDR3aa: CASSQKGTGLRTANEKLFF

d_gene: TRBD1
v_gene: TRBV7-2
abundance: NA
j_gene: TRBJ2-7
CDR3nt: TGTGCCAGCAGCTCCCGGGACAGGTACTACGAGCAGTACTTC
CDR3aa: CASSSRDRYYEQYF

d_gene: TRBD1
v_gene: TRBV18
abundance: NA
j_gene: TRBJ1-4
CDR3nt: TGTGCCAGCTCACGGGGACAGGGTTCATATGAAAAACTGTTTTTT
CDR3aa: CASSRGQGSYEKLFF

d_gene: NA
v_gene: TRBV12-5
abundance: NA
j_gene: TRBJ1-3
CDR3nt: TGTGCTAGTGGTTCGCTCAGGGACACCATATATTTT
CDR3aa: CASGSLRDTIYF

d_gene: TRBD1
v_gene: TRBV5-1
abundance: NA
j_gene: TRBJ2-7
CDR3nt: TGCGCCAGCAGCTTGGGTATACGGGACAGGCCGCACGAGCAGTACTTC
CDR3aa: CASSLGIRDRPHEQYF

d_gene: TRBD2
v_gene: TRBV25-1
abundance: NA
j_gene: TRBJ2-1
CDR3nt: TGTGCCAGCAGTTCACGAGGCGGGGGGGCCTACAATGAGCAGTTCTTC
CDR3aa: CASSSRGGGAYNEQFF

d_gene: NA
v_gene: TRBV27
abundance: once
j_gene: TRBJ2-2
CDR3nt: TGTGCCAGCAGCCCAGGCAGGGTGCCGGTCACCGGGGAGCTGTTTTTT
CDR3aa: CASSPGRVPVTGELFF

d_gene: NA
v_gene: TRBV11-3
abundance: NA
j_gene: TRBJ1-6
CDR3nt: TGTGCCAGCAGCGCGAGCTCCTATAATTCACCCCTCCACTTT
CDR3aa: CASSASSYNSPLHF

d_gene: TRBD2
v_gene: TRBV15
abundance: once
j_gene: TRBJ2-5
CDR3nt: TGTGCCACCAGCCCGACTAGCGGGAGACAAGAGACCCAGTACTTC
CDR3aa: CATSPTSGRQETQYF

d_gene: NA
v_gene: TRBV12-2
abundance: NA
j_gene: TRBJ2-7
CDR3nt: TGTGCAAGTCGCTTACCCTCCCAGGCGGGGACCTCCTACGAGCAGTACTTC
CDR3aa: CASRLPSQAGTSYEQYF

d_gene: NA
v_gene: TRBV5-1
abundance: NA
j_gene: TRBJ1-1
CDR3nt: TGCGCCAGCAGCTTGGGCGGGTTTGAAGCTTTCTTT
CDR3aa: CASSLGGFEAFF

d_gene: NA
v_gene: TRBV28
abundance: NA
j_gene: TRBJ2-2
CDR3nt: TGTGCCAGCAAAGCCCCGAACACCGGGGAGCTGTTTTTT
CDR3aa: CASKAPNTGELFF

d_gene: NA
v_gene: TRBV4-1
abundance: NA
j_gene: TRBJ1-1
CDR3nt: TGCGCCAGCAGCCAAGTTGCCGGGAGTGCTGAAGCTTTCTTT
CDR3aa: CASSQVAGSAEAFF

d_gene: NA
v_gene: TRBV5-1
abundance: NA
j_gene: TRBJ1-2
CDR3nt: TGCGCCAGCAGCGACCCTCGAGGGTATTGGGTGGCGGACTATGGCTACACCTTC
CDR3aa: CASSDPRGYWVADYGYTF

d_gene: NA
v_gene: TRBV9
abundance: NA
j_gene: TRBJ2-1
CDR3nt: TGTGCCAGCAGCGTAGGTGGTTGGTCCGGCTCCTACAATGAGCAGTTCTTC
CDR3aa: CASSVGGWSGSYNEQFF

d_gene: NA
v_gene: TRBV4-3
abundance: NA
j_gene: TRBJ2-1
CDR3nt: TGCGCCAGCAGCCAAGATAGGGGTTCCTACAATGAGCAGTTCTTC
CDR3aa: CASSQDRGSYNEQFF

d_gene: NA
v_gene: TRBV9
abundance: NA
j_gene: TRBJ2-7
CDR3nt: TGTGCCAGCAGCACTACTCCATCCTACGAGCAGTACTTC
CDR3aa: CASSTTPSYEQYF

d_gene: TRBD1
v_gene: TRBV19
abundance: NA
j_gene: TRBJ1-3
CDR3nt: TGTGCCAGTAGTACGGGACAGGCCTCTGGAAACACCATATATTTT
CDR3aa: CASSTGQASGNTIYF

d_gene: NA
v_gene: TRBV19
abundance: NA
j_gene: TRBJ1-2
CDR3nt: TGTGCCAGTATTGGAGGGGCGATTACGGCTAACTATGGCTACACCTTC
CDR3aa: CASIGGAITANYGYTF

d_gene: NA
v_gene: TRBV5-4
abundance: NA
j_gene: TRBJ2-3
CDR3nt: TGTGCCAGCAGAATAGGAGGGAGTACGCCAGATACGCAGTATTTT
CDR3aa: CASRIGGSTPDTQYF

d_gene: NA
v_gene: TRBV7-3
abundance: few
j_gene: TRBJ1-1
CDR3nt: TGTGCCAGCAGCTTCGGGAGCATGAACACTGAAGCTTTCTTT
CDR3aa: CASSFGSMNTEAFF

d_gene: NA
v_gene: TRBV7-9
abundance: NA
j_gene: TRBJ1-1
CDR3nt: TGTGCCAGCAGCCAAGGCGCCAGGGAAGCAGCTTTCTTT
CDR3aa: CASSQGAREAAFF

d_gene: TRBD1
v_gene: TRBV27
abundance: once
j_gene: TRBJ2-3
CDR3nt: TGTGCCAGCCACAGGGGATTCACAGATACGCAGTATTTT
CDR3aa: CASHRGFTDTQYF

d_gene: NA
v_gene: TRBV6-5
abundance: NA
j_gene: TRBJ1-5
CDR3nt: TGTGCCACCTCTCTCGGGACACGACTACAGCCCCAGCATTTT
CDR3aa: CATSLGTRLQPQHF

d_gene: NA
v_gene: TRBV30
abundance: NA
j_gene: TRBJ1-2
CDR3nt: TGTGCCTACTCTACAGGGCTAGAAAGTGGCTACACCTTC
CDR3aa: CAYSTGLESGYTF

d_gene: NA
v_gene: TRBV7-2
abundance: NA
j_gene: TRBJ2-7
CDR3nt: TGTGCCAGCAGCTTAGGAGGAGGATCCTACGAGCAGTACTTC
CDR3aa: CASSLGGGSYEQYF

d_gene: NA
v_gene: TRBV7-3
abundance: NA
j_gene: TRBJ1-4
CDR3nt: TGTGCCAGCAGCTTATCAGGGGACCTTTTTTTT
CDR3aa: CASSLSGDLFF

d_gene: TRBD1
v_gene: TRBV7-9
abundance: NA
j_gene: TRBJ1-6
CDR3nt: TGTGCCAGCAGGCCGATCTCTAATTCAGGGGGTAATTCACCCCTCCACTTT
CDR3aa: CASRPISNSGGNSPLHF

d_gene: NA
v_gene: TRBV12-3/TRBV12-4
abundance: NA
j_gene: TRBJ1-2
CDR3nt: TGTGCCAGCAGACAGGGTAACTATGGCTACACCTTC
CDR3aa: CASRQGNYGYTF